The 6 T cell receptor beta chains listed next were all sequenced from one sample in a study of blood T cell repertoires in COVID-19. Sequencing was performed with immunoSEQ multiplex PCR; in TCRdb, only in-frame clones are kept and a portion is missing. The sample shows 20,000 or so clones, roughly 90% of them seen only once. The sequencing sample was made of peripheral blood. These TCRs come from a human donor in a cohort sampled during active COVID-19.

The V call is TRBV2, the J call TRBJ2-7, with D hard to call. V dropped 8 bases and J dropped 2 bases, with 4 bases sitting between them. CDR3 length equals 10 residues. Germline V gene lookup returns CDR1 SNHLY and CDR2 FYNNEI. CDR3 residues: CASSTYEQYF. CDR3 DNA sequence: TGTGCCAGCTCAACCTACGAGCAGTACTTC.

The V call is TRBV4-1, the J call TRBJ2-5; 7 bases map to TRBD1. Trimming removed 4 bases from V and 4 bases from J; junction bases left unmatched: 3. The germline CDR1 and CDR2 sequences are MGHRA and YSYEKL. The length of the CDR3 is 13 residues. As DNA, the CDR3 is TGCGCCAGCAGCCCCCGACAGGGAGAGACCCAGTACTTC. Amino acids: CASSPRQGETQYF.

The chain has TRBV5-4 and TRBJ1-1; 7 positions agree with TRBD1. The CDR3 extends over 14 amino acids. J lost 7 bases, V lost 4 bases, and 10 bases had no gene match. CDR1 is SGHNT and CDR2 is YYREEE in the germline V gene (reference sequence). CDR3 loop: CASSARQGPFEAFF. The CDR3 coding sequence is TGTGCCAGCAGCGCCCGACAGGGACCCTTTGAAGCTTTCTTT.

The genes are TRBV11-2 and TRBJ1-6; TRBD1 matches 7 bases. CDR3 length equals 13 residues. The germline CDR1 and CDR2 sequences are SGHAT and FQNNGV. V lost 7 bases and J lost 8; bases outside the gene matches: 5. CDR3 sequence (DNA): TGTGCCAGCAAGGGACAGATCCATTCACCCCTCCACTTT. Its protein is CASKGQIHSPLHF.

The chain carries TRBV5-8 and TRBJ1-1; no clear D gene. CDR1 is SGHTS and CDR2 is YDEGEE in the germline V gene. V dropped 4 bases and J dropped 0 bases, with 13 bases sitting between them. The length of the CDR3 is 15 residues. CDR3 in DNA: TGTGCCAGCAGCCGACCACAGTTACTGAACACTGAAGCTTTCTTT. Protein product: CASSRPQLLNTEAFF.

The chain joins TRBV5-1 to TRBJ1-4, with unresolved D. V shed 1 base and J shed 0 bases, with 31 bases lying between them. The germline gives CDR1 SGHRS, CDR2 YFSETQ. The CDR3 loop spans 23 amino acids. This CDR3 reads CASSLPQVFTLWWLQTTNEKLFF. The CDR3, as DNA: TGCGCCAGCAGCTTGCCCCAGGTATTTACCCTATGGTGGCTTCAAACAACTAATGAAAAACTGTTTTTT. Looking up the rest from reference TRBV5-1 and TRBJ1-4 gives the full variable domain: KAGVTQTPRYLIKTRGQQVTLSCSPISGHRSVSWYQQTPGQGLQFLFEYFSETQRNKGNFPGRFSGRQFSNSRSEMNVSTLELGDSALYLCASSLPQVFTLWWLQTTNEKLFFGSGTQLSVL.